This T cell receptor beta chain stems from a study of cytomegalovirus exposure and HLA in healthy donors. About this clone itself: Its antigen is as yet unknown.

The PCR made use of 60 Vbeta and 13 Jbeta primers. The repertoire was sequenced with immunoSEQ multiplex PCR; TCRdb's copy has only in-frame clones and lacks some. Of about 140,000 clones detected, 80% appear once; the ten largest clones hold 2% to 2.5%. V lost 4 bases, J lost 6 bases, and 32 bases lay in between. The germline CDR1 and CDR2 sequences are SGHRS and YFSETQ. The CDR3 totals 19 residues. The study, taken as a whole, reports: TRBV6-2, TRBV6-3 and some other V segments were unresolvable in 87-base-pair reads. The HLA-A and HLA-B alleles of most subjects were reportedly predicted accurately from TCR beta sequences. Most TCR sequences were rare, but some public TCRs occurred in many donors.

This sequence joins TRBV5-1 and TRBJ2-7; possible D gene TRBD2, 5 bases. Material for sequencing was PBMCs. This receptor was taken from a man aged 25-45 years in good health and CMV-seronegative. CDR3: CASSKLTYGTAEATREQYF. The CDR3 DNA follows: TGCGCCAGCAGCAAGCTGACATACGGCACGGCGGAGGCAACGCGCGAGCAGTACTTC.